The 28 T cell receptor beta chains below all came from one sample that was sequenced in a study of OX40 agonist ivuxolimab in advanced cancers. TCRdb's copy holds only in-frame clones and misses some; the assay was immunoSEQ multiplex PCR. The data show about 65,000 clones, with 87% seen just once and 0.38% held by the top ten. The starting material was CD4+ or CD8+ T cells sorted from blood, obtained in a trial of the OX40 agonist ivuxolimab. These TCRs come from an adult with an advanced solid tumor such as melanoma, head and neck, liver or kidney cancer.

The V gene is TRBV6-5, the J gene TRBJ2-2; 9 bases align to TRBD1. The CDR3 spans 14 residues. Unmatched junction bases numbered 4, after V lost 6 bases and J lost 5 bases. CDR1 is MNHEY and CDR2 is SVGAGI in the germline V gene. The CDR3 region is CASRRDRETGELFF. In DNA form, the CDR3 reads TGTGCCAGCAGACGGGACAGGGAAACCGGGGAGCTGTTTTTT.

The CDR3 coding sequence is TGTGCCAGCAGCCAGGGGGTAGGGGAGACCCAGTACTTC. This gives the protein CASSQGVGETQYF. The rearrangement joins TRBV11-1 to TRBJ2-5, with 7 bases fitting TRBD1. The ends lost 5 bases at V and 5 bases at J; junction bases unmatched: 5. The CDR3 is made up of 13 amino acids. Germline-derived CDR1 and CDR2 are SGHAT and FQDESV (reference sequence).

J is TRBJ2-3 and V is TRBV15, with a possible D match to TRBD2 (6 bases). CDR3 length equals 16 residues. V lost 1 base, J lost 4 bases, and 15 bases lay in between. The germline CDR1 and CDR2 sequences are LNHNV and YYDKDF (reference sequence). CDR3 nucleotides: TGTGCCACCAGCAGAGGAGGGGCGGGGCTGGCAGATACGCAGTATTTT. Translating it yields CATSRGGAGLADTQYF.

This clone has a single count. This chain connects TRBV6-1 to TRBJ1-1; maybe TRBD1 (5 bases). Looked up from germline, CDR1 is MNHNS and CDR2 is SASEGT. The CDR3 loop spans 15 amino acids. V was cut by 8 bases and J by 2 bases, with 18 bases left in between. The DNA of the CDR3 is TGTGCCAGCGGCATCGGAGGGGCGAAAAACACTGAAGCTTTCTTT. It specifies CASGIGGAKNTEAFF.

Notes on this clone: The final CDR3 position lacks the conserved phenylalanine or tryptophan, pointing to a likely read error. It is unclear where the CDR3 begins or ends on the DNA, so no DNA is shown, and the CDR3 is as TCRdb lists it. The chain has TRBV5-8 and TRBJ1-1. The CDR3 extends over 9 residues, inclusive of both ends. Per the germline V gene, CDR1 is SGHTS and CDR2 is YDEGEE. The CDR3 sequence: CASSRNMII.

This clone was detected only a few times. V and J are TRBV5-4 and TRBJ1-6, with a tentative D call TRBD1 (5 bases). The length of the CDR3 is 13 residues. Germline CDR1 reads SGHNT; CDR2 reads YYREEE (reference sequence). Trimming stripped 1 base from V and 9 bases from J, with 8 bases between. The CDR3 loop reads CASSLLQGSPLHF. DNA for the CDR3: TGTGCCAGCAGCTTGCTGCAGGGTTCACCCCTCCACTTT.

CDR3 amino acids: CASSHAGIVNTGELFF. As DNA, the CDR3 is TGCGCCAGCAGCCACGCCGGGATTGTGAACACCGGGGAGCTGTTTTTT. This chain joins TRBV4-1 and TRBJ2-2, with a tentative D call TRBD2 (5 bases). The V gene's germline CDR1 is MGHRA and CDR2 YSYEKL. The CDR3 is 16 amino acids. V shed 3 bases and J shed 1 base, with 12 bases lying between them.

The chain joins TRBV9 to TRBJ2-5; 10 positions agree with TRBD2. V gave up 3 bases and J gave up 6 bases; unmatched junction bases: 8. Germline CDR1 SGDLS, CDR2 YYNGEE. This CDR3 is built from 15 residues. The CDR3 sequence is CASSEAGGPGKTQYF. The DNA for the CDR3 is TGTGCCAGCAGCGAAGCGGGGGGGCCGGGGAAGACCCAGTACTTC.

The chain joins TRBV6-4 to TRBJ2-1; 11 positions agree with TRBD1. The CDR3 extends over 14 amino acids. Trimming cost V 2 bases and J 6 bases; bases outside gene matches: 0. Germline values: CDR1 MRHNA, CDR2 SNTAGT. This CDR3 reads CASSDGTGGNEQFF. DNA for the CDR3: TGTGCCAGCAGTGACGGGACAGGGGGCAATGAGCAGTTCTTC.

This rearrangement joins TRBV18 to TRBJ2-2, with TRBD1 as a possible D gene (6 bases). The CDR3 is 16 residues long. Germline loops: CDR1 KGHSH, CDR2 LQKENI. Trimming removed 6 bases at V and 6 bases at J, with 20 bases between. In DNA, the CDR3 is TGTGCCAGCTCCCCATTTGGGACACCCCGATCCGGGGAGCTGTTTTTT. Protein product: CASSPFGTPRSGELFF.

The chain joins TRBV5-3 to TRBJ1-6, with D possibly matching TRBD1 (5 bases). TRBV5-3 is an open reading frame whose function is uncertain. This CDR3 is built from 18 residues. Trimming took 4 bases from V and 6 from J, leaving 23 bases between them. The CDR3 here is CARSPIEGPGSCNSPLHF. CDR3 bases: TGTGCCAGAAGCCCGATTGAGGGGCCGGGCTCATGTAATTCACCCCTCCACTTT.

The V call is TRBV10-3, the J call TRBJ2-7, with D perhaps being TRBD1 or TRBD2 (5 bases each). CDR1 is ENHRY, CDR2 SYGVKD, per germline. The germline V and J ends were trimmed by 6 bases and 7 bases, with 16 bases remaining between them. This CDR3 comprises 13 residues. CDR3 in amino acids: CAISRDRFKEQYF. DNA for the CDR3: TGTGCCATCAGCCGGGACCGCTTTAAGGAGCAGTACTTC.

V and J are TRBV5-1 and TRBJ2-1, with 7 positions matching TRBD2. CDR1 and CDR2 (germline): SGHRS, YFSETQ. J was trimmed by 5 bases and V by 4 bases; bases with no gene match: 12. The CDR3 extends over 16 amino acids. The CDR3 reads CASSLTGTNINNEQFF. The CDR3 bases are TGCGCCAGCAGCCTGACCGGGACTAATATTAACAATGAGCAGTTCTTC.

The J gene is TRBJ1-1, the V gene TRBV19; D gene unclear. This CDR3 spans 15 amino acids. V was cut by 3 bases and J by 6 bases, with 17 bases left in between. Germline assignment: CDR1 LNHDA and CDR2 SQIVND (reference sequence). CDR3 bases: TGTGCCAGTAGTATGGTCGCGGGGATGGGCGCTGAAGCTTTCTTT. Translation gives CASSMVAGMGAEAFF.

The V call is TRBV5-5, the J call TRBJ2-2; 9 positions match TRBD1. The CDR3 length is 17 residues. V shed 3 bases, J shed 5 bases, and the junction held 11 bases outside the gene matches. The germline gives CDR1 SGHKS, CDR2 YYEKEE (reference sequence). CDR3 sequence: CASSSGTGLTFTGELFF. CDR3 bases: TGTGCCAGCAGCTCCGGGACAGGGCTAACTTTTACCGGGGAGCTGTTTTTT.

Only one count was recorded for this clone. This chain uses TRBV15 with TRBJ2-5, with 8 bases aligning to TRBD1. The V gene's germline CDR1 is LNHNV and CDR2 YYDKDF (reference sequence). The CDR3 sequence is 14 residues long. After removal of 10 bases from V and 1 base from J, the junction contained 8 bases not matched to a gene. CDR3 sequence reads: CAIRTGRFQETQYF. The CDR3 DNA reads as TGTGCCATCAGGACAGGGCGGTTCCAAGAGACCCAGTACTTC.

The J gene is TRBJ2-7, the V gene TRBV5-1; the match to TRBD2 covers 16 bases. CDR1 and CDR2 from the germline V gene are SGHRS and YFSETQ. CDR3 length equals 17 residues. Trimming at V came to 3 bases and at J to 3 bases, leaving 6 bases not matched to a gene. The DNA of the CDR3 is TGCGCCAGCAGCTCCGGGACTAGCGGGGGGGCTATCTACGAGCAGTACTTC. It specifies CASSSGTSGGAIYEQYF.

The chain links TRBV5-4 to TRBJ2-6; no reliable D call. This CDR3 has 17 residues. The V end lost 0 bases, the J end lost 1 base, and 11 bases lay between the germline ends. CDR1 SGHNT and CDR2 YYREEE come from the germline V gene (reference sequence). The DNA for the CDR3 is TGTGCCAGCAGCTTGGGTGGCACTGGTTCTGGGGCCAACGTCCTGACTTTC. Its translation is CASSLGGTGSGANVLTF.

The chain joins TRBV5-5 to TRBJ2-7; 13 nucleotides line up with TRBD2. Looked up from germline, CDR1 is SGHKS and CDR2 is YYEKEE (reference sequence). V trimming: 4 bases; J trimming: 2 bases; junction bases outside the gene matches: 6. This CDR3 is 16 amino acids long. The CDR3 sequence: CASSRTGLAGTYEQYF. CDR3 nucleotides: TGTGCCAGCAGCAGAACGGGACTAGCGGGAACCTACGAGCAGTACTTC.

CDR3 nucleotide sequence: TGTGCCAGCAGTGACAAAACTAGCAATCAGCCCCAGCATTTT. It encodes CASSDKTSNQPQHF. The chain joins TRBV2 to TRBJ1-5; D remains unclear. The CDR3 length is 14 residues. V gave up 3 bases and J gave up 0 bases, with 6 bases separating them. The germline V gene encodes CDR1 SNHLY and CDR2 FYNNEI.

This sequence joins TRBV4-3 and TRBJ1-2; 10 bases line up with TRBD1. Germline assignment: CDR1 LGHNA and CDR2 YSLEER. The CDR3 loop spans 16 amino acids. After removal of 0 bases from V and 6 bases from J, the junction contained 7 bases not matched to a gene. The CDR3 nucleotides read TGCGCCAGCAGCCAAGATTGGGGGACAGGGGCGGATGGCTACACCTTC. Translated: CASSQDWGTGADGYTF.

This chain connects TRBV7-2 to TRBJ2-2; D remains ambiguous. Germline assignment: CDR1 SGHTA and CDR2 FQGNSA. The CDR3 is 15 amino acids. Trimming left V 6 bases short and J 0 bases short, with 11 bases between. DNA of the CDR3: TGTGCCAGCAGTTTTACCACGTCGAACACCGGGGAGCTGTTTTTT. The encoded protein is CASSFTTSNTGELFF. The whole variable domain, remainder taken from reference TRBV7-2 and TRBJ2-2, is GAGVSQSPSNKVTEKGKDVELRCDPISGHTALYWYRQSLGQGLEFLIYFQGNSAPDKSGLPSDRFSAERTGGSVSTLTIQRTQQEDSAVYLCASSFTTSNTGELFFGEGSRLTVL.

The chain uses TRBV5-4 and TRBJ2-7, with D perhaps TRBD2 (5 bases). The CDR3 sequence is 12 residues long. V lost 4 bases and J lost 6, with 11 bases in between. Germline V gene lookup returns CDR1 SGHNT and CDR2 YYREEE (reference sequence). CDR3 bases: TGTGCCAGCAGCCAAGACGAGGGCGAGCAGTACTTC. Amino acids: CASSQDEGEQYF. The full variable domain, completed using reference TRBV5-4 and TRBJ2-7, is ETGVTQSPTHLIKTRGQQVTLRCSSQSGHNTVSWYQQALGQGPQFIFQYYREEENGRGNFPPRFSGLQFPNYSSELNVNALELDDSALYLCASSQDEGEQYFGPGTRLTVT.

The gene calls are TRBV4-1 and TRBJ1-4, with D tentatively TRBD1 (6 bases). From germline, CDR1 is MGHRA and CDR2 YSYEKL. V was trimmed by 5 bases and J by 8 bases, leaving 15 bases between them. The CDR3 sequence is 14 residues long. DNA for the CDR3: TGCGCCAGCAGCTCGCGGGAGGGGGACGAAAAACTGTTTTTT. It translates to CASSSREGDEKLFF.

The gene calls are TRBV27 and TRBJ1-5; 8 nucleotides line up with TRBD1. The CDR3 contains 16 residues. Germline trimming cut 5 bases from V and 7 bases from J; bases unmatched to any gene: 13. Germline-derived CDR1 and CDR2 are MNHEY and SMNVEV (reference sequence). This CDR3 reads CASSPFGTGQQQPQHF. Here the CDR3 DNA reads TGTGCCAGCAGTCCATTTGGGACAGGACAACAGCAGCCCCAGCATTTT.

This CDR3 is CASSFDRANYGYTF. Here the CDR3 DNA reads TGTGCCAGCAGCTTTGACAGGGCCAACTATGGCTACACCTTC. This sequence joins TRBV7-2 and TRBJ1-2; 7 nucleotides agree with TRBD1. V dropped 3 bases and J dropped 2; count of bases not matched to a gene: 3. This CDR3 has 14 residues. Germline CDR1 SGHTA, CDR2 FQGNSA.

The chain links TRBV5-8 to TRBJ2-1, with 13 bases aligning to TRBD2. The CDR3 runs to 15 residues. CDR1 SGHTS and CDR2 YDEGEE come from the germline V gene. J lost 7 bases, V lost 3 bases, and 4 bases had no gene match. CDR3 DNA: TGTGCCAGCAGCTCACTAGCGGGGGGGTCGAATGAGCAGTTCTTC. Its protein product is CASSSLAGGSNEQFF.

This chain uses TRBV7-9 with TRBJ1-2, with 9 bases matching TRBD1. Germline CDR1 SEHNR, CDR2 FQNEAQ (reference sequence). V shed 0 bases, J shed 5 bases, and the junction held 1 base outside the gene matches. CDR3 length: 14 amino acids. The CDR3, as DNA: TGTGCCAGCAGCTTAGCGGGGACAGGGTATGGCTACACCTTC. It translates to CASSLAGTGYGYTF.